The next 17 T cell receptor beta chains were all read from a single sample in a study of blood T cells in healthy people across ages. The authors ran a second PCR of roughly 7 to 11 cycles using a sample-barcoded 5' primer and a J-beta primer mix. TCRdb fed the 5' RACE reads into MiXCR, producing one record per CDR3 protein. The table has 1.5 million to 2 million distinct CDR3 sequences, 30% to 40% seen once. The material sequenced was blood. These receptors came from a woman in her 30s in good health.

The chain recombines TRBV12-3 or TRBV12-4 with TRBJ2-7; weak D call: TRBD2 (5 bases). The CDR3 has 14 amino acids. Trimming removed 6 bases from V and 5 bases from J, with 17 bases in between. The CDR3 coding sequence is TGTGCCAGCAGCCTGGCTTCCGGGATCCACGAGCAGTACTTC. Translating gives CASSLASGIHEQYF.

In its sample, this clonotype was seen a few times. The rearrangement uses TRBV20-1 and TRBJ2-1; 14 positions agree with TRBD2. The J segment lost 3 bases and the V segment lost 3 bases, leaving 4 bases of the junction unmatched. The CDR3 length is 16 residues. The germline V gene has CDR1 DFQATT and CDR2 SNEGSKA (reference sequence). CDR3 region: CSASPTSGGGYNEQFF. The CDR3 DNA follows: TGCAGTGCTAGCCCGACTAGCGGGGGGGGCTACAATGAGCAGTTCTTC.

The chain is built from TRBV5-1 and TRBJ2-7; 7 positions match TRBD1. Trimming removed 4 bases from V and 2 bases from J; junction bases left unmatched: 9. CDR1 is SGHRS and CDR2 is YFSETQ in the germline V gene. The CDR3 sequence is 15 residues long. The chain's CDR3 is CASSVGGATPYEQYF. Here the CDR3 DNA reads TGCGCCAGCAGCGTAGGGGGCGCAACGCCCTACGAGCAGTACTTC.

This clonotype came up a few times. The rearrangement uses TRBV27 and TRBJ2-4; D call uncertain. Germline CDR1 MNHEY, CDR2 SMNVEV (reference sequence). The CDR3 covers 15 residues. Trimming stripped 3 bases from V and 0 bases from J, with 9 bases between. The CDR3 here is CASSLQALAKNIQYF. The DNA of the CDR3 is TGTGCCAGCAGTTTGCAGGCACTAGCCAAAAACATTCAGTACTTC.

A note on this clonotype: Sequence at one end of the junction differs from germline and may be a read error. V and J are TRBV12-3 or TRBV12-4 and TRBJ1-1; D is ambiguous. The CDR3 covers 13 residues. The CDR3 DNA reads TGTGTCAGCACCCAAACAGAGAACACTGAAGCTTTCTTT. Protein: CVSTQTENTEAFF.

This chain uses TRBV27 with TRBJ1-2, with D unclear. Germline values: CDR1 MNHEY, CDR2 SMNVEV (reference sequence). V was trimmed by 5 bases and J by 6 bases, leaving 13 bases between them. The CDR3 has 13 residues. CDR3 in amino acids: CASSISSSHGYTF. For the CDR3, the DNA is TGTGCCAGCAGTATTTCAAGCTCCCATGGCTACACCTTC.

The chain carries TRBV12-3 or TRBV12-4 and TRBJ2-5; 9 bases fit TRBD1. The last part of the DNA fits TRBJ2-7 better; the J call may be wrong. The CDR3 has 15 amino acids. The CDR3 DNA reads as TGTGCCAGCAGCCGACAGGGGGGAGGGGCCTACGAGCAGTACTTC. It translates to CASSRQGGGAYEQYF.

DNA of the CDR3: TGCGCCAGCAGTATTGGGGCTAGCGGGACCTACGAGCAGTACTTC. It translates to CASSIGASGTYEQYF. The chain links TRBV5-1 to TRBJ2-7, with TRBD2 identical over 9 bases. Germline lookup yields CDR1 SGHRS and CDR2 YFSETQ. V shed 5 bases and J 2 bases; nucleotides not matched to a gene: 8. The CDR3 length is 15 residues.

The chain employs TRBV4-1 and TRBJ2-1; the match to TRBD2 covers 13 bases. The CDR3 consists of 20 residues. V lost 0 bases, J lost 0 bases, and 8 bases stayed unmatched. Germline V gives CDR1 MGHRA, CDR2 YSYEKL. CDR3 sequence reads: CASSQDPGLAGRSSYNEQFF. Written as DNA, the CDR3 is TGCGCCAGCAGCCAAGACCCGGGACTAGCGGGACGGTCCTCCTACAATGAGCAGTTCTTC.

This clonotype has just a few counts. The rearrangement uses TRBV20-1 and TRBJ2-3, with 7 nucleotides matching TRBD2. Germline CDR1 and CDR2: DFQATT and SNEGSKA (reference sequence). The junction had 18 bases not matched to a gene; V was cut back by 5 bases and J by 4 bases. The CDR3 has 17 residues. The CDR3 loop is CSAPLGPGEGSADTQYF. CDR3 DNA: TGCAGTGCTCCTCTCGGACCCGGGGAGGGGTCAGCAGATACGCAGTATTTT.

At least ten counts were recorded for this clonotype. This sequence joins TRBV4-1 and TRBJ2-5, with D tentatively TRBD1 (6 bases). The V end was cut by 1 base, the J end by 2 bases, with 11 bases between. The CDR3 is 15 amino acids. Germline values: CDR1 MGHRA, CDR2 YSYEKL. CDR3 residues: CASSQVQGMQETQYF. The CDR3 nucleotides read TGCGCCAGCAGCCAAGTACAGGGAATGCAAGAGACCCAGTACTTC.

This clonotype was found a few times. The genes are TRBV6-1 and TRBJ2-7; TRBD1 aligns across 7 bases. With 3 bases clipped from V and 2 bases from J, the junction kept 10 bases outside the gene matches. Germline assignment: CDR1 MNHNS and CDR2 SASEGT. The CDR3 covers 16 residues. The CDR3 protein is CASSERPSTGPYEQYF. The DNA for the CDR3 is TGTGCCAGCAGTGAGAGGCCTTCGACAGGGCCCTACGAGCAGTACTTC.

This rearrangement joins TRBV21-1 to TRBJ2-5; TRBD1 is taken as the D call from the table, unchecked against the DNA. TRBV21-1 constitutes a pseudogene. The CDR3 is 18 residues long. CDR3 region: CASSKAPPRAKVSETQYF. The CDR3, as DNA: TGTGCCAGCAGCAAAGCCCCCCCCAGAGCGAAAGTATCAGAGACCCAGTACTTC.

The chain joins TRBV6-1 to TRBJ2-1, with D possibly called TRBD1 or TRBD2 (5 bases each). From germline, CDR1 is MNHNS and CDR2 SASEGT. V was shortened by 8 bases and J by 7 bases, with 18 bases between the two germline ends. This CDR3 region has 14 residues. CDR3 amino acids: CASLARGVGNEQFF. The CDR3 DNA reads TGTGCCAGCCTAGCTAGGGGAGTGGGGAATGAGCAGTTCTTC.

The rearrangement uses TRBV13 and TRBJ2-1; D is undetermined. This CDR3 has 16 amino acids. Per the germline V gene, CDR1 is PRHDT and CDR2 is FYEKMQ (reference sequence). The ends were cut back, 0 bases at V and 0 bases at J, with 9 bases in the middle. Written as DNA, the CDR3 is TGTGCCAGCAGCTTAGGAGGAGACCACTCCTACAATGAGCAGTTCTTC. This encodes CASSLGGDHSYNEQFF.

This clonotype was observed a handful of times. The rearrangement joins TRBV5-1 to TRBJ1-6; D is undetermined. Trimming removed 4 bases at V and 6 bases at J, with 11 bases between. Germline assignment: CDR1 SGHRS and CDR2 YFSETQ. This CDR3 contains 14 residues. CDR3 coding DNA: TGCGCCAGCAGCCTCCGGGTGGGTAATTCACCCCTCCACTTT. Translation: CASSLRVGNSPLHF.

Only a few counts were recorded for this clonotype. The chain joins TRBV19 to TRBJ2-1; no definite D call. V lost 9 bases and J lost 1, with 13 bases in between. This CDR3 comprises 14 residues. From germline, CDR1 is LNHDA and CDR2 SQIVND (reference sequence). The CDR3 sequence: CASQARPSYNEQFF. The CDR3 DNA sequence: TGTGCCAGCCAGGCCCGGCCTTCCTACAATGAGCAGTTCTTC.